These 24 T cell receptor beta chains came from one sample sequenced in a study of shared clonotypes between healthy human individuals. The data were produced by immunoSEQ multiplex PCR, yet TCRdb's version contains in-frame clones alone and is incomplete. In the table there are about 1.1 million clones, roughly 74% of which are singletons. The sample consisted of memory CD4+ T cells from PBMCs. The subset: CD45RA-negative fraction. The receptor source for this set is a man aged 18 to 30 in good health. Some clones in this sample may be carry-over from other donors' samples.

This chain uses TRBV5-1 with TRBJ2-2; D ambiguous. The CDR3 runs 15 residues. V shed 3 bases and J shed 2 bases, with 11 bases lying between them. Per germline, CDR1 SGHRS and CDR2 YFSETQ. CDR3 amino acids: CASSSKDPNTGELFF. CDR3 in DNA: TGCGCCAGCAGCTCTAAAGACCCAAACACCGGGGAGCTGTTTTTT.

The V gene is TRBV5-1, the J gene TRBJ2-2; D might be TRBD2 (6 bases). Trimming removed 3 bases at V and 3 bases at J, with 12 bases between. Per germline, CDR1 SGHRS and CDR2 YFSETQ. The CDR3 is 15 residues long. As DNA, the CDR3 is TGCGCCAGCAGCTCTCCTAGCGAGTACACCGGGGAGCTGTTTTTT. Translated, it gives CASSSPSEYTGELFF.

This clone was seen only once. This chain links TRBV5-4 with TRBJ2-1; D is perhaps TRBD1 or TRBD2 (6 bases each). The germline gives CDR1 SGHNT, CDR2 YYREEE (reference sequence). The CDR3 has 15 amino acids. V was trimmed by 3 bases and J by 5 bases, leaving 15 bases between them. CDR3 in amino acids: CASSSPPGADNEQFF. The CDR3 DNA is TGTGCCAGCAGCTCCCCCCCGGGGGCCGACAATGAGCAGTTCTTC.

This clone was counted only a few times. The chain employs TRBV11-3 and TRBJ2-1; possibly TRBD2 for D (5 bases). The V end was cut by 11 bases, the J end by 12 bases, with 23 bases between. CDR3 size: 13 residues. Germline CDR1 SGHNT, CDR2 YENEEA. For the CDR3, the DNA is TGTGCCGGCCGGGCCATAGGTCCCCGGGGGCAGTTCTTC. It codes for CAGRAIGPRGQFF.

This rearrangement joins TRBV10-1 to TRBJ2-2; 11 positions match TRBD1. CDR1 WNHNN and CDR2 SYGVQD come from the germline V gene (reference sequence). CDR3 length: 19 amino acids. The trim removed 7 bases at V and 1 base at J, leaving 14 bases unmatched. Here the CDR3 reads CASTPGQGASEKNTGELFF. CDR3 in DNA: TGCGCCAGCACCCCCGGACAGGGGGCGTCCGAAAAGAACACCGGGGAGCTGTTTTTT.

In this sample, this clone turned up once. The chain couples TRBV18 to TRBJ2-7; no clear D gene. Trimming removed 6 bases from V and 5 bases from J, with 11 bases in between. Germline CDR1 reads KGHSH; CDR2 reads LQKENI. The CDR3 sequence is 12 residues long. The CDR3 here is CASSPVDDEQYF. In nucleotides, the CDR3 is TGTGCCAGCTCCCCCGTTGATGACGAGCAGTACTTC.

The gene calls are TRBV6-4 and TRBJ2-1; 10 bases map to TRBD2. CDR3 length: 16 amino acids. Germline V gene lookup returns CDR1 MRHNA and CDR2 SNTAGT. V was clipped by 6 bases and J by 8 bases; unmatched bases: 13. The CDR3 protein is CASRSSSTGTSDEQFF. The CDR3 DNA sequence: TGTGCCAGCAGAAGCTCCTCAACCGGGACTAGCGATGAGCAGTTCTTC.

This chain joins TRBV19 and TRBJ1-2, with TRBD1 as a possible D gene (5 bases). Trimming took 7 bases from V and 3 from J, leaving 21 bases between them. The CDR3 totals 16 residues. The V gene's germline CDR1 is LNHDA and CDR2 SQIVND (reference sequence). The CDR3 protein is CASTNLGQSSYYGYTF. The CDR3, as DNA: TGTGCCAGTACCAACCTTGGACAATCCTCGTACTATGGCTACACCTTC.

The J gene is TRBJ2-2, the V gene TRBV6-1; no clear D gene. Trimming shortened V by 1 base and J by 5 bases, and 8 bases separated the two germline ends. The CDR3 length is 14 residues. Looked up from germline, CDR1 is MNHNS and CDR2 is SASEGT. Here the CDR3 DNA reads TGTGCCAGCAGTGAAGGAAGTATTACCGGGGAGCTGTTTTTT. It translates to CASSEGSITGELFF.

The V and J genes are TRBV5-1 and TRBJ2-2, with TRBD1 identical over 12 bases. CDR1 and CDR2 (germline): SGHRS, YFSETQ. Losses at the gene ends were 4 bases for V and 5 bases for J; bases not matched to a gene: 3. This CDR3 region has 15 residues. CDR3 protein: CASSRDRGPTGELFF. The CDR3 bases are TGCGCCAGCAGCCGGGACAGGGGGCCAACCGGGGAGCTGTTTTTT. Full variable domain (remainder filled in from reference TRBV5-1 and TRBJ2-2): KAGVTQTPRYLIKTRGQQVTLSCSPISGHRSVSWYQQTPGQGLQFLFEYFSETQRNKGNFPGRFSGRQFSNSRSEMNVSTLELGDSALYLCASSRDRGPTGELFFGEGSRLTVL.

The V and J genes are TRBV13 and TRBJ1-5; D call uncertain. Germline CDR1 is PRHDT and CDR2 is FYEKMQ (reference sequence). V was shortened by 0 bases and J by 2 bases, with 8 bases between the two germline ends. CDR3 length equals 15 residues. Here the CDR3 reads CASSLGTGGNQPQHF. The CDR3 nucleotides are TGTGCCAGCAGCTTAGGGACGGGAGGCAATCAGCCCCAGCATTTT.

This clone was observed once. V and J are TRBV11-1 and TRBJ1-1; TRBD1 is a possible D gene (5 bases). The germline CDR1 and CDR2 sequences are SGHAT and FQDESV (reference sequence). V lost 1 base and J 6 bases, leaving 6 bases between the germline ends. The CDR3 extends over 12 amino acids. In DNA, the CDR3 is TGTGCCAGCAGCTTAGTGGGACCTGAAGCTTTCTTT. Translation: CASSLVGPEAFF.

Here the CDR3 DNA reads TGTGCCAGCAGCTCGACGACAGGGGGCTACTTCTACGCCTATGGCTACACCTTC. Residues: CASSSTTGGYFYAYGYTF. The J gene is TRBJ1-2, the V gene TRBV7-9; 10 bases line up with TRBD1. CDR1 is SEHNR, CDR2 FQNEAQ, per germline (reference sequence). The length of the CDR3 is 18 residues. V lost 4 bases, J lost 4 bases, and 15 bases stayed unmatched.

V is TRBV25-1 and J is TRBJ2-1; a possible D gene is TRBD2 (7 bases). This CDR3 has 12 residues. Between the trimmed V and J ends, which lost 7 bases and 11 bases, there was a span of 15 bases. From germline, CDR1 is MGHDK and CDR2 SYGVNS. DNA of the CDR3: TGTGCCAGCACCCGGGGGGACACCCAGCAGTTCTTC. It specifies CASTRGDTQQFF.

The rearrangement links TRBV7-9 to TRBJ1-2, with no clear D. Germline assignment: CDR1 SEHNR and CDR2 FQNEAQ (reference sequence). Trimming shortened V by 4 bases and J by 0 bases, and 6 bases separated the two germline ends. The CDR3 is made up of 13 amino acids. CDR3 loop: CASSSTANYGYTF. The CDR3 nucleotides are TGTGCCAGCAGCTCTACAGCTAACTATGGCTACACCTTC.

The V and J genes are TRBV28 and TRBJ2-1, with D perhaps matching TRBD1 or TRBD2 (7 bases each). The CDR3 has 12 residues. Germline CDR1 and CDR2: MDHEN and SYDVKM. The ends were cut back, 7 bases at V and 12 bases at J, with 16 bases in the middle. This CDR3 is CASTSGGVGQFF. CDR3 coding DNA: TGTGCCAGCACCTCAGGGGGGGTGGGGCAGTTCTTC. Full variable domain (rest looked up from reference TRBV28 and TRBJ2-1): DVKVTQSSRYLVKRTGEKVFLECVQDMDHENMFWYRQDPGLGLRLIYFSYDVKMKEKGDIPEGYSVSREKKERFSLILESASTNQTSMYLCASTSGGVGQFFGPGTRLTVL.

Notes on this clone: The identical CDR3 is also encoded by other nucleotide sequences in the sample. V gene TRBV28 combines with J gene TRBJ1-2; 7 bases agree with TRBD1. CDR1 MDHEN and CDR2 SYDVKM come from the germline V gene. V was clipped by 1 base and J by 4 bases; unmatched bases: 6. This CDR3 comprises 15 residues. CDR3 nucleotide sequence: TGTGCCAGCAGTTTATTCTCAGGGGGGCTCTATGGCTACACCTTC. It specifies CASSLFSGGLYGYTF.

The chain employs TRBV4-2 and TRBJ2-3, with TRBD2 identical over 11 bases. Germline-derived CDR1 and CDR2 are LGHNA and YNFKEQ. Trimming at V came to 1 base and at J to 8 bases, leaving 17 bases not matched to a gene. The CDR3 extends over 19 amino acids. CDR3 amino acids: CASSQVPQLAGVSGTTQYF. In DNA, the CDR3 is TGTGCCAGCAGCCAAGTTCCACAACTAGCGGGAGTGTCGGGCACTACGCAGTATTTT.

CDR3 sequence: CASSRTGQGPYEQYF. The DNA of the CDR3 is TGTGCCAGTAGTCGGACGGGACAAGGGCCCTACGAGCAGTACTTC. J is TRBJ2-7 and V is TRBV19; a weak D match, TRBD1 (6 bases). This CDR3 comprises 15 residues. Trimming took off 5 bases at V and 2 bases at J, with 16 bases between the two ends. Looked up from germline, CDR1 is LNHDA and CDR2 is SQIVND (reference sequence).

The rearrangement links TRBV5-6 to TRBJ1-4, with D unresolved. Per germline, CDR1 SGHDT and CDR2 YYEEEE. The CDR3 totals 14 residues. Trimming removed 1 base from V and 4 bases from J, with 8 bases in between. The CDR3 DNA reads as TGTGCCAGCAGCTTGTGGCAGGTTAATGAAAAACTGTTTTTT. This encodes CASSLWQVNEKLFF.

The chain is built from TRBV11-2 and TRBJ2-1; 9 nucleotides match TRBD1. The CDR3 totals 15 residues. The ends lost 4 bases at V and 2 bases at J; junction bases unmatched: 3. Germline CDR1 SGHAT, CDR2 FQNNGV. The CDR3 bases are TGTGCCAGCAGCTATAGACAGGGGGCCTACAATGAGCAGTTCTTC. Translating gives CASSYRQGAYNEQFF.

This sequence joins TRBV7-2 and TRBJ2-7; no firm D call. Germline V CDR1 and CDR2: SGHTA, FQGNSA. The V end was cut by 6 bases, the J end by 0 bases, with 9 bases between. The CDR3 sequence is 13 residues long. CDR3 nucleotide sequence: TGTGCCAGCAGTTCACAATTCTCCTACGAGCAGTACTTC. It specifies CASSSQFSYEQYF.

The V call is TRBV5-1, the J call TRBJ2-2; the D call may be TRBD1 or TRBD2 (6 bases each). Germline V CDR1 and CDR2: SGHRS, YFSETQ. This CDR3 spans 13 amino acids. V lost 5 bases, J lost 5 bases, and 10 bases lay in between. The CDR3 coding sequence is TGCGCCAGCAGAGGAGGGGGGACCGGGGAGCTGTTTTTT. It is translated as CASRGGGTGELFF.

This chain uses TRBV18 with TRBJ1-1, with unresolved D. V was shortened by 5 bases and J by 1 base, with 14 bases between the two germline ends. CDR1 is KGHSH and CDR2 is LQKENI in the germline V gene. This CDR3 region has 15 residues. The CDR3 region has the DNA TGTGCCAGCTCATCAGACACTGCTTGGAACACTGAAGCTTTCTTT. Residues: CASSSDTAWNTEAFF.